The 10 T cell receptor beta chains below all came from one sample that was sequenced in a study of CD8+ T cells in alopecia areata. Sequencing templates came from extracted RNA that was reverse transcribed into cDNA. The repertoire was sequenced with immunoSEQ multiplex PCR; TCRdb's copy has only in-frame clones and lacks some. The sample holds 150,000 to 250,000 clones, 58% seen once. The treatment here: oral pan-JAK inhibitor, 5-10 mg twice daily. Sequenced material: CD4+ T cells sorted from blood, taken at week 24, from a patient treated with tofacitinib. These receptors came from a human donor with alopecia areata.

This clone was seen more than once but under ten times. This sequence joins TRBV7-2 and TRBJ2-1, with 7 bases fitting TRBD1. The CDR3 spans 14 residues. CDR1 is SGHTA, CDR2 FQGNSA, per germline. V dropped 7 bases and J dropped 4; count of bases not matched to a gene: 7. In nucleotides, the CDR3 is TGTGCCAGCACCACCAAGACAGGGTACAATGAGCAGTTCTTC. Translating it yields CASTTKTGYNEQFF.

The V gene is TRBV6-6, the J gene TRBJ1-1, with TRBD1 matching over 8 bases. The CDR3 contains 16 residues. CDR1 is MNHNY, CDR2 SVGAGI, per germline (reference sequence). The J segment lost 3 bases and the V segment lost 2 bases, leaving 8 bases of the junction unmatched. CDR3 residues: CASSYPQDRVDTEAFF. The CDR3 region has the DNA TGTGCCAGCAGTTACCCCCAGGACAGGGTTGACACTGAAGCTTTCTTT.

This clone was seen just once. The sample contains more than one DNA sequence encoding this CDR3. The rearrangement links TRBV14 to TRBJ2-7; no clear D gene. Per germline, CDR1 SGHDN and CDR2 FVKESK. The CDR3 runs 12 residues. With 1 base removed from V and 2 bases from J, the gap between germline ends came to 3 bases. The CDR3 loop reads CASSQGPYEQYF. The CDR3, as DNA: TGTGCCAGCAGCCAAGGACCCTACGAGCAGTACTTC.

The chain joins TRBV5-6 to TRBJ1-2; a possible D gene is TRBD1 (6 bases). Germline V CDR1 and CDR2: SGHDT, YYEEEE. V lost 1 base, J lost 3 bases, and 13 bases lay in between. This CDR3 is 15 amino acids long. The CDR3 loop is CASSLTGGRDYGYTF. CDR3 coding DNA: TGTGCCAGCAGCTTGACTGGGGGCCGTGACTATGGCTACACCTTC.

The rearrangement joins TRBV4-3 to TRBJ2-1; 7 bases align to TRBD1. The CDR3 has 15 residues. Germline lookup yields CDR1 LGHNA and CDR2 YSLEER. J was trimmed by 3 bases and V by 0 bases; bases with no gene match: 2. CDR3 region: CASSQEGQLYNEQFF. In DNA, the CDR3 is TGCGCCAGCAGCCAAGAGGGACAGCTCTACAATGAGCAGTTCTTC.

This rearrangement joins TRBV2 to TRBJ1-2; 11 bases match TRBD1. The CDR3 totals 15 residues. V trimming: 6 bases; J trimming: 0 bases; junction bases outside the gene matches: 3. Germline V gene sequence: CDR1 SNHLY, CDR2 FYNNEI. The CDR3 DNA reads as TGTGCCAGCAGACCGGGACAGGGGGCTAACTATGGCTACACCTTC. Its protein product is CASRPGQGANYGYTF.

The genes are TRBV25-1 and TRBJ2-2; D remains ambiguous. CDR3 length: 15 residues. Germline V gene lookup returns CDR1 MGHDK and CDR2 SYGVNS. Between the trimmed V and J ends, which lost 3 bases and 5 bases, there was a span of 13 bases. The DNA of the CDR3 is TGTGCCAGCAGTGATTCCCGGACGCAGACCGGGGAGCTGTTTTTT. Translating gives CASSDSRTQTGELFF.

The chain is built from TRBV14 and TRBJ2-5, with 7 positions matching TRBD1. CDR1 is SGHDN and CDR2 is FVKESK in the germline V gene. V was pared by 0 bases and J by 1 base, with 8 bases of the junction left unmatched. The CDR3 is 17 residues long. CDR3: CASSQERTGPFQETQYF. CDR3 coding DNA: TGTGCCAGCAGCCAAGAAAGGACAGGTCCCTTCCAAGAGACCCAGTACTTC. Together with reference TRBV14 and TRBJ2-5, the CDR3 gives the full variable domain: EAGVTQFPSHSVIEKGQTVTLRCDPISGHDNLYWYRRVMGKEIKFLLHFVKESKQDESGMPNNRFLAERTGGTYSTLKVQPAELEDSGVYFCASSQERTGPFQETQYFGPGTRLLVL.

The J gene is TRBJ2-1, the V gene TRBV7-3; 12 bases agree with TRBD2. Trimming cost V 5 bases and J 3 bases; bases outside gene matches: 5. The CDR3 sequence is 16 residues long. Germline CDR1 reads SGHTA; CDR2 reads FQGTGA. The CDR3, as DNA: TGTGCCAGCAGCCCGCAGGGACTAGCGGGCTACAATGAGCAGTTCTTC. Its translation is CASSPQGLAGYNEQFF.

This clone was counted once. The CDR3 nucleotides are TGTGCCTCTTGGACTAGCGGCAATGAGCAGTTCTTC. This codes for CASWTSGNEQFF. The rearrangement uses TRBV30 and TRBJ2-1, with TRBD2 identical over 10 bases. Germline V gene sequence: CDR1 GTSNPN, CDR2 SVGIG (reference sequence). The CDR3 totals 12 residues. With 7 bases clipped from V and 6 bases from J, the junction kept 3 bases outside the gene matches.